The clone carrying this T cell receptor beta chain was counted between two and nine times. Its antigen is undetermined. This specimen comes from a study of human T cells and chemical hapten exposure. Study-wide points: Relative to controls, expanded TCRs formed significantly more large CDR3 similarity clusters.

The sample's time point: patch test 1, 2 weeks after DPC sensitization. Treatment described: therapeutic diphenylcyclopropenone sensitization with weekly scalp DPC. CDR3 size: 14 residues. V gave up 4 bases and J gave up 4 bases, with 14 bases separating them. Germline lookup yields CDR1 SGHNT and CDR2 YYREEE (reference sequence). For the library, individual cDNA molecules each received unique molecular identifiers. TCRdb redid the calling of the RACE reads with MiXCR, one entry per CDR3 protein. The repertoire holds fewer than 400,000 distinct CDR3 sequences, with under 9% as singletons. The J gene is TRBJ2-5, the V gene TRBV5-4; maybe TRBD2 (6 bases). This sequence was found in a woman aged 18-29 years with alopecia areata. Some clones in this sample may be carry-over from other donors' samples. Sequenced here: whole blood, sampled in connection with sensitization to the hapten diphenylcyclopropenone (DPC). The CDR3 here is CASSLARGRETQYF. The CDR3 DNA follows: TGTGCCAGCAGCCTCGCACGGGGGAGAGAGACCCAGTACTTC.